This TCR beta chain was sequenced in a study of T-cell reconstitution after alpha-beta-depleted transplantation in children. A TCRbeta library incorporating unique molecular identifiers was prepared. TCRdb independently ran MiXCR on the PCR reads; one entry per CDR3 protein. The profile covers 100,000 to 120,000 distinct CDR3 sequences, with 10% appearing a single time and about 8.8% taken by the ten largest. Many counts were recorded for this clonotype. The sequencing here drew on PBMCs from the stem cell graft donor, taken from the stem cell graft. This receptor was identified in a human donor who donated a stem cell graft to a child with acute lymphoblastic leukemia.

DNA for the CDR3: TGTGCCAGCAGTTTCACGGGAGGGAGCGGTTCCATTCAGCCCCAGCATTTT. Translating gives CASSFTGGSGSIQPQHF. This chain joins TRBV12-3 or TRBV12-4 and TRBJ1-5; no firm D call. V dropped 3 bases and J dropped 6 bases, with 21 bases sitting between them. The CDR3 contains 17 residues.